This entry lists 13 T cell receptor beta chains sequenced from one sample in a study of T cell changes during pregnancy in multiple sclerosis. Measured with immunoSEQ multiplex PCR; TCRdb has only the in-frame clones, and not every one. The table includes 40,000 to 45,000 clones, more than 80% detected once. Source: CD4+ T cells from peripheral blood mononuclear cells, taken before pregnancy. The receptors derive from a female donor with multiple sclerosis, enrolled in a pregnancy study.

V gene TRBV5-4 combines with J gene TRBJ2-7; 8 positions match TRBD1. The CDR3 spans 15 residues. The ends lost 5 bases at V and 2 bases at J; junction bases unmatched: 9. Germline V lookup: CDR1 SGHNT, CDR2 YYREEE (reference sequence). CDR3 nucleotides: TGTGCCAGCAGTGTCGGACAGGGTGACGCCTACGAGCAGTACTTC. Translating it yields CASSVGQGDAYEQYF. Complete variable domain (other parts from reference TRBV5-4 and TRBJ2-7): ETGVTQSPTHLIKTRGQQVTLRCSSQSGHNTVSWYQQALGQGPQFIFQYYREEENGRGNFPPRFSGLQFPNYSSELNVNALELDDSALYLCASSVGQGDAYEQYFGPGTRLTVT.

V gene TRBV14 combines with J gene TRBJ1-1, with TRBD1 matching over 8 bases. CDR1 is SGHDN, CDR2 FVKESK, per germline. V was clipped by 0 bases and J by 2 bases; unmatched bases: 8. The CDR3 is 17 amino acids. The CDR3 here is CASSQEGRGLINTEAFF. CDR3 DNA: TGTGCCAGCAGCCAAGAAGGCAGGGGGCTTATAAACACTGAAGCTTTCTTT.

V and J are TRBV5-1 and TRBJ2-3; D not resolved. V was cut by 0 bases and J by 1 base, with 12 bases left in between. Germline V gene sequence: CDR1 SGHRS, CDR2 YFSETQ. The CDR3 is 16 residues long. CDR3 nucleotides: TGCGCCAGCAGCTTGGATGCCCAAAGAGGCACAGATACGCAGTATTTT. Translating it yields CASSLDAQRGTDTQYF.

The CDR3 spells CASSQESSGGAYEQFF. CDR3 DNA sequence: TGCGCCAGCAGCCAAGAGTCAAGCGGGGGGGCATATGAGCAGTTCTTC. The rearrangement joins TRBV4-3 to TRBJ2-1; 10 positions agree with TRBD2. CDR1 LGHNA and CDR2 YSLEER come from the germline V gene. CDR3 length equals 16 residues. Losses at the gene ends were 0 bases for V and 8 bases for J; bases not matched to a gene: 7.

Here the CDR3 DNA reads TGTGCCAGCAGCCAATACCAGGCCGGGGAGCTGTTTTTT. It yields the protein CASSQYQAGELFF. The chain employs TRBV14 and TRBJ2-2; D not certain. Trimming shortened V by 2 bases and J by 6 bases, and 7 bases separated the two germline ends. This CDR3 has 13 residues. Germline loops: CDR1 SGHDN, CDR2 FVKESK.

The V call is TRBV7-9, the J call TRBJ1-2; 7 bases agree with TRBD1. The CDR3 runs to 17 residues. V lost 9 bases to trimming and J lost 0 bases; unmatched junction nucleotides: 16. Germline V CDR1 and CDR2: SEHNR, FQNEAQ (reference sequence). The CDR3 bases are TGTGCCAGAGCCCCATACAGGGGCCCTAAAACTAACTATGGCTACACCTTC. This encodes CARAPYRGPKTNYGYTF.

The chain links TRBV2 to TRBJ2-1; D is unclear. CDR3 length: 14 residues. Trimming removed 8 bases from V and 0 bases from J, with 11 bases in between. From germline, CDR1 is SNHLY and CDR2 FYNNEI. The CDR3 protein is CASSQRSSYNEQFF. The CDR3 DNA sequence: TGTGCCAGCTCACAAAGAAGCTCCTACAATGAGCAGTTCTTC.

The chain has TRBV5-1 and TRBJ1-1; TRBD1 matches 8 bases. This CDR3 has 16 residues. Per germline, CDR1 SGHRS and CDR2 YFSETQ. Trimming removed 4 bases from V and 3 bases from J; junction bases left unmatched: 11. CDR3 DNA: TGCGCCAGCAGCCTACACCCAACAGGGGGGGACACTGAAGCTTTCTTT. As protein: CASSLHPTGGDTEAFF. The variable domain in full, completed from reference TRBV5-1 and TRBJ1-1, reads KAGVTQTPRYLIKTRGQQVTLSCSPISGHRSVSWYQQTPGQGLQFLFEYFSETQRNKGNFPGRFSGRQFSNSRSEMNVSTLELGDSALYLCASSLHPTGGDTEAFFGQGTRLTVV.

The rearrangement uses TRBV4-1 and TRBJ2-5; 7 bases are shared with TRBD1. The CDR3 extends over 13 amino acids. V was clipped by 8 bases and J by 0 bases; unmatched bases: 3. Germline V gene lookup returns CDR1 MGHRA and CDR2 YSYEKL. The chain's CDR3 is CASARGYQETQYF. DNA for the CDR3: TGCGCCAGCGCCAGGGGGTACCAAGAGACCCAGTACTTC.

This chain connects TRBV11-3 to TRBJ2-2; 7 positions agree with TRBD1. Germline CDR1 reads SGHNT; CDR2 reads YENEEA. CDR3 length: 16 residues. J lost 4 bases, V lost 5 bases, and 10 bases had no gene match. The CDR3 region has the DNA TGTGCCAGCAGCACAACACAGGGGAAGCGCACCGGGGAGCTGTTTTTT. It yields the protein CASSTTQGKRTGELFF.

The chain combines TRBV30 with TRBJ1-5; D ambiguous. The CDR3 is 13 amino acids. Germline assignment: CDR1 GTSNPN and CDR2 SVGIG (reference sequence). V was clipped by 2 bases and J by 7 bases, with 12 bases between them. The CDR3 DNA sequence: TGTGCCTGGAGTCGGGCGGGCGGGCAGCCCCAGCATTTT. It specifies CAWSRAGGQPQHF.

The chain carries TRBV9 and TRBJ2-3; a possible D gene is TRBD1 (6 bases). V lost 0 bases and J 4 bases, leaving 15 bases between the germline ends. Germline V gene data show CDR1 as SGDLS and CDR2 as YYNGEE. CDR3 length: 16 residues. CDR3 in amino acids: CASSVATGNRADTQYF. The CDR3 region has the DNA TGTGCCAGCAGCGTAGCCACAGGGAATCGAGCAGATACGCAGTATTTT.

The chain combines TRBV5-1 with TRBJ2-5, with 8 bases identical to TRBD1. CDR1 and CDR2 from the germline V gene are SGHRS and YFSETQ. The CDR3 is 15 amino acids. V was pared by 0 bases and J by 1 base, with 2 bases of the junction left unmatched. In nucleotides, the CDR3 is TGCGCCAGCAGCTTGGCGGGGACAGGCCAAGAGACCCAGTACTTC. Protein: CASSLAGTGQETQYF.